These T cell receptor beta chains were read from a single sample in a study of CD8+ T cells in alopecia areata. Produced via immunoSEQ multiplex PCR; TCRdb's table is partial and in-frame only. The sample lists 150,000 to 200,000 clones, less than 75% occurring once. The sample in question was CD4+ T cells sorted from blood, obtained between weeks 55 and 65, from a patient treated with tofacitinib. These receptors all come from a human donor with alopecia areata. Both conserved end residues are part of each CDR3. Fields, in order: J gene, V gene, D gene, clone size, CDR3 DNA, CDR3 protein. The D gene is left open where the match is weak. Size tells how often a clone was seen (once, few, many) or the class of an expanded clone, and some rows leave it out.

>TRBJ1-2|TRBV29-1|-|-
TGCAGCGTTGAAGACACAGGGTACTATGGCTACACCTTC
CSVEDTGYYGYTF
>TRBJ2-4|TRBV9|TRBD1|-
TGTGCCAGCAGCGCGGACAGGACCAAAAACATTCAGTACTTC
CASSADRTKNIQYF
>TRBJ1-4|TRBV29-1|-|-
TGCAGCGTTGACGGGGGAGGCCCTACAACTAATGAAAAACTGTTTTTT
CSVDGGGPTTNEKLFF
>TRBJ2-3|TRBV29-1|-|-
TGCAGCGTTGTCGGCGGGAACACAGATACGCAGTATTTT
CSVVGGNTDTQYF
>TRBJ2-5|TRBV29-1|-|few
TGCAGCGTTCTAACGGGTCAAGAGACCCAGTACTTC
CSVLTGQETQYF
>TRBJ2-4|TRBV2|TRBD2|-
TGTGCCAGCAGTGGAGAGCGGGGGATAAACATTCAGTACTTC
CASSGERGINIQYF
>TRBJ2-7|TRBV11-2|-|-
TGTGCCAGCAGCCCAAGTCTCGAGCAGTACTTC
CASSPSLEQYF
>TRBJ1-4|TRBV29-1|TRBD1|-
TGCAGCGAAGATTTGACAGGGAAGGGGGAAAAACTGTTTTTT
CSEDLTGKGEKLFF
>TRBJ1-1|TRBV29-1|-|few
TGCAGCGTTGAAGAGGCAGAAACTGAAGCTTTCTTT
CSVEEAETEAFF
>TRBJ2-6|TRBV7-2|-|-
TGTGCCAGCAGCTTAGTTTGGACCTCTGGGGCCAACGTCCTGACTTTC
CASSLVWTSGANVLTF
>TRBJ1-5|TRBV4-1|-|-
TGCGCCAGCAGCCAAACCGAGAGTAACCCCCAGCATTTT
CASSQTESNPQHF
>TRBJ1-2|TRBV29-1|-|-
TGCAGCGTTGGGGGGGTAGAAGGCTACACCTTC
CSVGGVEGYTF
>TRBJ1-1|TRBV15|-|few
TGTGCCACCAGCAGGGGGGGATTGAACACTGAAGCTTTCTTT
CATSRGGLNTEAFF
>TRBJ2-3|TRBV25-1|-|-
TGTGCCAGCAGTGACGGGGGCACAGATACGCAGTATTTT
CASSDGGTDTQYF
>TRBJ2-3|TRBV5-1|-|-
TGCGCCAGCAGCTACCTCACAGATACGCAGTATTTT
CASSYLTDTQYF
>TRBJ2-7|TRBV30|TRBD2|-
TGTGCCCGGGGGGGGAAGAGCTCCTACGAGCAGTACTTC
CARGGKSSYEQYF
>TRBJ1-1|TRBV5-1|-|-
TGCGCCAGCAGCTTGGGCCCAAGAGGGAGAGCGAACACTGAAGCTTTCTTT
CASSLGPRGRANTEAFF
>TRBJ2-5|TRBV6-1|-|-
TGTGCCAGCAGCGAACCGACAGGGAGGGGGCAGGAGACCCAGTACTTC
CASSEPTGRGQETQYF
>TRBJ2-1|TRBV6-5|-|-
TGTGCCAGCTCCATCGAACCGGGCTCCTACAATGAGCAGTTCTTC
CASSIEPGSYNEQFF
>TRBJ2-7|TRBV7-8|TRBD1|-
TGTGCCAGCAGCCCCGGGACAGGGAAGCAGTACTTC
CASSPGTGKQYF
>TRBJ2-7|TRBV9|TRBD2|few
TGTGCCAGCAGCGTTAGCGGGGGGGCCAGAGACGAGCAGTACTTC
CASSVSGGARDEQYF
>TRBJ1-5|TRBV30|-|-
TGTGCCTGGAGCGCGGACAGCCGCAATCAGCCCCAGCATTTT
CAWSADSRNQPQHF
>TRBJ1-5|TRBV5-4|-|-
TGTGCCAGCAGCGTACAGGGAGGTAATCAGCCCCAGCATTTT
CASSVQGGNQPQHF
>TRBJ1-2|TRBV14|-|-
TGTGCCAGCAGCCCCTATCCTGGACAGAGCTACACCTTC
CASSPYPGQSYTF
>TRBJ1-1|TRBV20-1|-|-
TGCAGTGCTAGCGGTCGGAATGAAGCTTTCTTT
CSASGRNEAFF
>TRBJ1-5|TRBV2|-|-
TGTGCCAGCGCCTTAGACAGTCCCAATCAGCCCCAGCATTTT
CASALDSPNQPQHF
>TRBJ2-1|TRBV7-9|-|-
TGTGCCAGCAGCTCCCCTAGCGTCCGAGGTGAGCAGTTCTTC
CASSSPSVRGEQFF